Sequencing of this T cell receptor beta chain was carried out in a study of identical twins. Overall study findings and caveats: Abundant cord blood beta clonotypes carried fewer insertions; memory repertoires showed none.

There are many counts of this clonotype. Its antigen is as yet unknown. The V end lost 1 base, the J end lost 5 bases, and 12 bases lay between the germline ends. Germline V gene data show CDR1 as DFQATT and CDR2 as SNEGSKA (reference sequence). The CDR3 runs to 13 residues. A universal primer site was added by template switching, and unique molecular identifiers were carried by the cDNA. MiXCR, applied by TCRdb to the 5' RACE reads, yields one record per CDR3 protein. Among some 630,000 distinct CDR3 sequences listed, roughly 7.1% were seen once. These same data were also listed under a study on yellow fever vaccine responses in identical twins. That study adds: Convergence reportedly seemed to mark part of the twins' vaccine T cell response, with personalization marking the rest.

The V and J genes are TRBV20-1 and TRBJ2-7, with D possibly being TRBD1 or TRBD2 (5 bases each). The sequenced sample was PBMCs. The clonotype originates from a woman younger than 30 in good health. The CDR3 is CSARVAGTHEQYF. DNA of the CDR3: TGCAGTGCTAGAGTGGCAGGGACCCACGAGCAGTACTTC.